Each of the 11 T cell receptor beta chains below was sequenced from the same sample in a study of cytomegalovirus exposure and HLA in healthy donors. In the PCR, 60 Vbeta and 13 Jbeta primers were used. Generated by immunoSEQ multiplex PCR, the TCRdb table keeps only in-frame clones and is missing some. The table has roughly 150,000 clones, around three fifths seen once. The specimen was PBMCs. The receptors were gathered from a woman aged 30 to 39 in good health and CMV-seropositive.

This rearrangement joins TRBV6-1 to TRBJ1-2; D is possibly TRBD1 (6 bases). Germline assignment: CDR1 MNHNS and CDR2 SASEGT. Trimming left V 6 bases short and J 7 bases short, with 18 bases between. The CDR3 runs 14 residues. The CDR3 DNA is TGTGCCAGCAGCCCCGACAGGACCCTCTTTGGCTACACCTTC. Encoded protein: CASSPDRTLFGYTF.

The chain couples TRBV5-1 to TRBJ2-5, with a tentative D call TRBD1 (6 bases). Germline assignment: CDR1 SGHRS and CDR2 YFSETQ. Trimming took 0 bases from V and 3 from J, leaving 6 bases between them. This CDR3 region has 13 residues. DNA for the CDR3: TGCGCCAGCAGCTTGGACAGGGAAGAGACCCAGTACTTC. Amino acid sequence: CASSLDREETQYF.

The J gene is TRBJ2-2, the V gene TRBV10-3, with 9 positions matching TRBD1. CDR3 length: 14 residues. Trimming cost V 11 bases and J 6 bases; bases outside gene matches: 10. Germline loops: CDR1 ENHRY, CDR2 SYGVKD. CDR3 region: CALRTGGASGELFF. The DNA of the CDR3 is TGTGCCTTGCGAACAGGGGGCGCTTCCGGGGAGCTGTTTTTT.

In this sample, this clone turned up once. The chain employs TRBV18 and TRBJ2-5; the D gene is possibly TRBD1 (6 bases). Germline CDR1 reads KGHSH; CDR2 reads LQKENI. This CDR3 is built from 13 residues. Trimming stripped 4 bases from V and 5 bases from J, with 11 bases between. The CDR3 sequence: CASSQGVKETQYF. The DNA of the CDR3 is TGTGCCAGCTCACAGGGGGTTAAGGAGACCCAGTACTTC.

The chain has TRBV5-1 and TRBJ1-1, with 9 bases fitting TRBD1. J lost 4 bases, V lost 5 bases, and 3 bases had no gene match. The CDR3 sequence is 13 residues long. CDR1 is SGHRS and CDR2 is YFSETQ in the germline V gene. The CDR3 sequence: CASSTGGPTEAFF. The CDR3 DNA is TGCGCCAGCAGTACAGGGGGCCCCACTGAAGCTTTCTTT.

The table lists this clone with a few counts. The V gene is TRBV6-6, the J gene TRBJ2-3; D unclear. The germline CDR1 and CDR2 sequences are MNHNY and SVGAGI (reference sequence). The V end was cut by 10 bases, the J end by 2 bases, with 10 bases between. The CDR3 is 12 residues long. CDR3 sequence reads: CATRGPTDTQYF. The CDR3 region has the DNA TGTGCCACCCGAGGCCCCACAGATACGCAGTATTTT.

On this clone: This CDR3 is also generated by other DNA sequences in the sample. V gene TRBV30 combines with J gene TRBJ2-1; D is uncertain. The ends were cut back, 2 bases at V and 2 bases at J, with 10 bases in the middle. Per the germline V gene, CDR1 is GTSNPN and CDR2 is SVGIG (reference sequence). The CDR3 spans 14 residues. CDR3 region: CAWSLGGTYNEQFF. CDR3 in DNA: TGTGCCTGGAGTCTCGGCGGTACCTACAATGAGCAGTTCTTC.

The V call is TRBV10-2, the J call TRBJ2-7, with D perhaps TRBD1 (5 bases). Germline V gives CDR1 WSHSY, CDR2 SAAADI. CDR3 length: 14 amino acids. V was cut by 4 bases and J by 0 bases, with 10 bases left in between. The CDR3 DNA reads TGCGCCAGCAGTGTCGGACACAGCTCCTACGAGCAGTACTTC. Translating it yields CASSVGHSSYEQYF.

This clone came up once. The chain combines TRBV2 with TRBJ1-6; 7 positions agree with TRBD1. Looked up from germline, CDR1 is SNHLY and CDR2 is FYNNEI. The CDR3 sequence is 13 residues long. J was trimmed by 10 bases and V by 7 bases; bases with no gene match: 7. DNA for the CDR3: TGTGCCAGCACCACAGGGGTCAGATCACCCCTCCACTTT. It codes for CASTTGVRSPLHF.

The chain links TRBV10-3 to TRBJ2-5; 7 nucleotides line up with TRBD1. V dropped 9 bases and J dropped 4; count of bases not matched to a gene: 5. There are 12 residues in the CDR3. Germline V CDR1 and CDR2: ENHRY, SYGVKD. The CDR3 DNA reads TGTGCCATAAGCACAGGGGTAGAGACCCAGTACTTC. It translates to CAISTGVETQYF.

This clone has only a few counts. The CDR3 DNA reads as TGTGCCAGCAGCTTACCTGACAGGAACACTGAAGCTTTCTTT. Translated, it gives CASSLPDRNTEAFF. The chain uses TRBV7-9 and TRBJ1-1; D possibly corresponds to TRBD1 (5 bases). Germline CDR1 reads SEHNR; CDR2 reads FQNEAQ (reference sequence). The CDR3 sequence is 14 residues long. V shed 2 bases and J shed 1 base, with 8 bases lying between them. Based on the CDR3 plus reference TRBV7-9 and TRBJ1-1, the full variable domain is DTGVSQNPRHKITKRGQNVTFRCDPISEHNRLYWYRQTLGQGPEFLTYFQNEAQLEKSRLLSDRFSAERPKGSFSTLEIQRTEQGDSAMYLCASSLPDRNTEAFFGQGTRLTVV.